The 2 T cell receptor beta chains presented below share a single source sample, sequenced in a study of CD8 T cells in ankylosing spondylitis. TCRdb independently ran MiXCR on the 5' RACE reads; one entry per CDR3 protein. Among 240,000 or so distinct CDR3 sequences, around a tenth were seen once, and the ten largest hold under 7%. Specimen: blood, either unsorted or a sorted T cell fraction (not recorded which). The receptors were gathered from a male donor with ankylosing spondylitis or in good health (not recorded which).

This clonotype was recorded many times. The rearrangement uses TRBV10-3 and TRBJ2-2; D remains ambiguous. The V end was cut by 10 bases, the J end by 2 bases, with 17 bases between. There are 15 residues in the CDR3. Germline CDR1 is ENHRY and CDR2 is SYGVKD. The chain's CDR3 is CATHPRLSNTGELFF. DNA for the CDR3: TGTGCCACTCACCCTCGACTGAGTAACACCGGGGAGCTGTTTTTT.

The table lists this clonotype with many counts. This rearrangement joins TRBV7-8 to TRBJ2-1; the match to TRBD2 covers 13 bases. The V and J ends lost 0 bases and 1 base, in that order; junction bases with no gene match: 3. Germline-derived CDR1 and CDR2 are SGHVS and FQNEAQ. CDR3 length equals 18 residues. CDR3 in amino acids: CASSLALAGGPSYNEQFF. The DNA for the CDR3 is TGTGCCAGCAGCTTAGCACTAGCGGGAGGGCCGTCCTACAATGAGCAGTTCTTC.